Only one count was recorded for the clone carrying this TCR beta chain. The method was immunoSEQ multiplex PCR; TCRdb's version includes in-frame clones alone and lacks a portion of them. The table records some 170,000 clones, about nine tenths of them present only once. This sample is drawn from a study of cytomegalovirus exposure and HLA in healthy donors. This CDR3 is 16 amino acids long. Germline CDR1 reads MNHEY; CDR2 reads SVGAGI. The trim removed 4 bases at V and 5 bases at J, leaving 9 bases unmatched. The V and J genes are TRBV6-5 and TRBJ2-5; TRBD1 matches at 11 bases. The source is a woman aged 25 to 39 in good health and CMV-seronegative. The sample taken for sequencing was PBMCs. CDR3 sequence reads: CASSSRRTGGWETQYF. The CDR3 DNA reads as TGTGCCAGCAGTTCTCGCCGGACAGGGGGCTGGGAGACCCAGTACTTC.